This T cell receptor beta chain was captured by sequencing in a study of blood T cell repertoires in COVID-19. Study in general: Sites in the United States, Italy and Spain provided acute and convalescent COVID-19 samples. From T cells, B-cell-depleted T cells, or PBMCs came the material, which was cDNA or gDNA.

Trimming at V came to 1 base and at J to 3 bases, leaving 4 bases not matched to a gene. Germline values: CDR1 SGHTA, CDR2 FQGNSA. This CDR3 contains 15 residues. Authors' processing steps: Researchers report that nucleated cell counts were estimated from reference gene primer amplification. Using immunoSEQ multiplex PCR, the repertoire was profiled, and TCRdb retains in-frame clones only, with some absent. D and trimming were read from the DNA, whereas the V and J calls and clone size are those reported in that table. The data contain about 190,000 clones, approximately 85% of them singletons. Remarks on this clone: Other DNA sequences in this sample translate to the same CDR3.

The rearrangement links TRBV7-2 to TRBJ2-7; 9 bases fit TRBD1. This receptor was identified in an elderly woman with acute or convalescent COVID-19. Source material: peripheral blood. The CDR3 is CASSLEGQGFYEQYF. CDR3 in DNA: TGTGCCAGCAGCTTAGAGGGACAGGGATTCTACGAGCAGTACTTC. Combining the CDR3 with reference TRBV7-2 and TRBJ2-7 gives the whole variable domain GAGVSQSPSNKVTEKGKDVELRCDPISGHTALYWYRQSLGQGLEFLIYFQGNSAPDKSGLPSDRFSAERTGGSVSTLTIQRTQQEDSAVYLCASSLEGQGFYEQYFGPGTRLTVT.